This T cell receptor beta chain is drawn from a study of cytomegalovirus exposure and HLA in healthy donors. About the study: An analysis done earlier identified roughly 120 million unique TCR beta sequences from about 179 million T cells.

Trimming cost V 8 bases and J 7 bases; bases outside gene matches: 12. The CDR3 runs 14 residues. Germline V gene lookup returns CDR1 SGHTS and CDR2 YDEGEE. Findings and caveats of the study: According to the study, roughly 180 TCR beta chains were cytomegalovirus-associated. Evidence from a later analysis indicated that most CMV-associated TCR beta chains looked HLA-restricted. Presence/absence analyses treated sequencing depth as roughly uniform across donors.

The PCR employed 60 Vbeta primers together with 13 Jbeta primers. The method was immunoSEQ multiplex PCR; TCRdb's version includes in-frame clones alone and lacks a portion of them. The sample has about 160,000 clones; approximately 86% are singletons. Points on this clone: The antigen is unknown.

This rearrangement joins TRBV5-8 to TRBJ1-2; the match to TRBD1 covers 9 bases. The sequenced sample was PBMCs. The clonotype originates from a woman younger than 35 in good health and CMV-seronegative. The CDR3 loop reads CASAPDRGDIGYTF. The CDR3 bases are TGTGCCAGTGCTCCCGACAGGGGGGACATTGGCTACACCTTC.